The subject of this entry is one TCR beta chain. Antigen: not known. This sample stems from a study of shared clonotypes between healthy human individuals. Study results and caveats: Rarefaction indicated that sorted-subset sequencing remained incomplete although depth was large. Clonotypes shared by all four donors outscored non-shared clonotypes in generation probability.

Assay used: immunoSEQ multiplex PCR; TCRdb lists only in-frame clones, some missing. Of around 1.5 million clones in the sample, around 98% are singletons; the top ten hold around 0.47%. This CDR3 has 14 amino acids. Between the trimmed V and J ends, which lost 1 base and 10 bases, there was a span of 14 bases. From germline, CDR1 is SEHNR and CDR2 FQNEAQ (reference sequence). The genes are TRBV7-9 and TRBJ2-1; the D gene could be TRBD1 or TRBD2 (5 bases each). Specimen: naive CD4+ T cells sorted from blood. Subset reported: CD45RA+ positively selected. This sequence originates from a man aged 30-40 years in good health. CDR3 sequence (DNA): TGTGCCAGCAGCTTAGGACCTGGGACGGCGGAGCAGTTCTTC. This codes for CASSLGPGTAEQFF.